This T cell receptor beta chain came from a study of blood T cell repertoires in COVID-19 (dated by TCRdb to 2018 to 2021). About the full investigation: Collaborator samples came from the United States, Italy and Spain and covered acute and convalescent phases of COVID-19. Subjects who had been exposed to COVID-19, were actively infected with it, or had recovered from it provided the deeply sampled blood TCRbeta repertoires that made up the dataset. Where available, HLA class I and class II types were taken from metadata supplied by the sample provider and were not determined by assay-based typing. The sample metadata nearly always contained a de-identified subject ID, COVID-19 status, age in years and sex. The prospective study material was composed of cDNA or gDNA derived from T cells, B-cell-depleted T cells, or PBMCs. The repertoires were made available in a free public database intended to serve as a resource for research on the immune response to SARS-CoV-2. The samples were drawn from the first 160 participants of the ongoing ImmuneRACE study and from more than 1,000 subjects provided by 6 global collaborators. What the study reported, not specific to this receptor: The amount of clinical and demographic metadata varied by source and participant and was provided uncurated.

TCRbeta CDR3 regions were amplified from genomic DNA by means of the immunoSEQ Assay, a bias-controlled multiplex PCR. In the authors' own workflow: The number of nucleated cells in each sample was estimated from the amplification of reference gene primers within the assay. To quantify the absolute abundance of each unique TCRbeta CDR3 rearrangement, sequence reads were collapsed and filtered. For each sample, productive Simpson clonality was calculated by taking the square root of Simpson's diversity index across productive rearrangements. Held by TCRdb, this immuneACCESS table contains in-frame sequences only and omits some clones. Under half of the omission traces to an unresolved V gene where checked; the cause of the rest is unknown. V, J and clone size are taken as reported in that table, and D and trimming were inferred from the DNA itself. The sample table shows about 290,000 clones, and about 82% are seen once. The ten largest clonotypes hold over 3.5% of the sample.

Whole blood was collected in K2EDTA tubes by collaborating institutions according to the institutions' own protocols. For TCRbeta analysis, collaborators shipped samples in one of three forms: frozen whole blood, isolated PBMCs, or DNA extracted from either of those sample types. About this clone itself: Its antigen is not yet known. Germline and junction disagree at one end, which may indicate a read error.

The CDR3 has 15 amino acids, counting the end cysteine and phenylalanine. Only CDR3 DNA remains: 45 bases, in frame from the first base. CDR1 and CDR2, looked up from the germline V gene (reference sequence), are MNHEY and SMNVEV. The sample consisted of peripheral blood. The TCR was taken from a woman in her fifties or sixties with active or convalescent COVID-19. Rearrangement joined TRBV27 to TRBJ1-1; TRBD1 fits 7 bases in the junction. The CDR3 sequence is CVSSLSGGAGTEAFF. The bases are TGTGTCAGCAGTTTATCAGGGGGGGCCGGGACTGAAGCTTTCTTT.